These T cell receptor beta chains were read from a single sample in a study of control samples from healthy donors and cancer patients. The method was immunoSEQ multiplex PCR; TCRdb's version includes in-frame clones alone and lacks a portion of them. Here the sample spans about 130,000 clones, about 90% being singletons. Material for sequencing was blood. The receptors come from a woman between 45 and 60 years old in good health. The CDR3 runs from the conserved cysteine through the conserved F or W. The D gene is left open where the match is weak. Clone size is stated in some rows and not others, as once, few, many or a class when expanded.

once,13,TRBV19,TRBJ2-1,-,TGTGCCAGTACCCAGGATTTGGACAATGAGCAGTTCTTC,CASTQDLDNEQFF
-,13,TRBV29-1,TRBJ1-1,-,TGCAGCGTTGATCGGGGGCACGGCACTGAAGCTTTCTTT,CSVDRGHGTEAFF
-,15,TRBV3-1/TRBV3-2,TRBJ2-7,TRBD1,TGTGCCAGCAGTCGTGGGACAGGCCCGAGCTACGAGCAGTACTTC,CASSRGTGPSYEQYF
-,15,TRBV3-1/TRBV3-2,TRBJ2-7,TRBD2,TGTGCCAGCAGCCAAGGGATAGCGGGGGGCTACGAGCAGTACTTC,CASSQGIAGGYEQYF
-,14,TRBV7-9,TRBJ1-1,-,TGTGCCAGCAGCGCGCCAGTCGGTAACACTGAAGCTTTCTTT,CASSAPVGNTEAFF
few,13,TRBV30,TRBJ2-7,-,TGTGCCTGGAGACCGGACAGCCGGCGTCGGCCAGCTTTC,CAWRPDSRRRPAF
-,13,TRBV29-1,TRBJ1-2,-,TGCAGCGTTGAGGGGGGTTCTAACTATGGCTACACCTTC,CSVEGGSNYGYTF
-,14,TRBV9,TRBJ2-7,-,TGTGCCAGCAGCGGGGGACCGAGCGCCTACGAGCAGTACTTC,CASSGGPSAYEQYF
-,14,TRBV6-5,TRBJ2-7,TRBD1,TGTGCCAGCAGAGCCGGGACAGGGTTCTACGAGCAGTACTTC,CASRAGTGFYEQYF
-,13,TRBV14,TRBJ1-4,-,TGTGCCAGCAGCCGGGGGGCCTGGGAAAAACTGTTTTTT,CASSRGAWEKLFF
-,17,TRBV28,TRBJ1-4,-,TGTGCCAGCAGTTTTAGTCTGCTAACCCCAACTAATGAAAAACTGTTTTTT,CASSFSLLTPTNEKLFF
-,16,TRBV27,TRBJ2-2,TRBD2,TGTGCCAGCAGTCAGACTAGCGGGAGCACGACCGGGGAGCTGTTTTTT,CASSQTSGSTTGELFF
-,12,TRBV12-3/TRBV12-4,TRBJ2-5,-,TGTGCCAGCAAAGGTCTACAAGAGACCCAGTACTTC,CASKGLQETQYF
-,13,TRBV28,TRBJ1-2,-,TGTGCCAGCATCCCAGCCTCTAACTATGGCTACACCTTC,CASIPASNYGYTF
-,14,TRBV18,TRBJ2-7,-,TGTGCCAGCTCACTGAACAGGGTTCCCTACGAGCAGTACTTC,CASSLNRVPYEQYF
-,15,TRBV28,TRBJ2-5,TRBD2,TGTGCCAGCAGCCTGAGAGCGGGAACACAAGAGACCCAGTACTTC,CASSLRAGTQETQYF
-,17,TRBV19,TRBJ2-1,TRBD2,TGTGCCAGTAGGAACACCCCCAGCGGGGGGCTTGGCAATGAGCAGTTCTTC,CASRNTPSGGLGNEQFF
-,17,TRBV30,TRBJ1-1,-,TGTGCCTGGAGTGTGGCGTCAGAGGGTTGGCCGGCCGCTGAAGCTTTCTTT,CAWSVASEGWPAAEAFF
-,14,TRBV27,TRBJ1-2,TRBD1,TGTGCCAGCAGTTCCTGGGACAGGAATTATGGCTACACCTTC,CASSSWDRNYGYTF
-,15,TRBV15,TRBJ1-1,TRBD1,TGTGCCACCAGCAGAGAGGACAGGGGGCCTACTGAAGCTTTCTTT,CATSREDRGPTEAFF
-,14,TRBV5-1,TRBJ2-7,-,TGCGCCAGCAGCTTGGGTGAGGTTAGTAGCGAGCAGTACTTC,CASSLGEVSSEQYF
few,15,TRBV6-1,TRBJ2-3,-,TGTGCCAGCAGTGAAAAGGAGGGCGGGGCAGATACGCAGTATTTT,CASSEKEGGADTQYF
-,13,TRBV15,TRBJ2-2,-,TGTGCCACCAGCAGAGATCCTACCGGGGAGCTGTTTTTT,CATSRDPTGELFF
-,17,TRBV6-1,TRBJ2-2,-,TGTGCCAGCAGTGGCTTAAGGGCAAGATCGAACACCGGGGAGCTGTTTTTT,CASSGLRARSNTGELFF
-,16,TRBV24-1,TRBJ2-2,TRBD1,TGTGCCACCAGTGATTCCCGACAGGGAAACACCGGGGAGCTGTTTTTT,CATSDSRQGNTGELFF
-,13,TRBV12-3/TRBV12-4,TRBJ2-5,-,TGTGCCAGCAGTTTGTCGGGCGGGGAGACCCAGTACTTC,CASSLSGGETQYF
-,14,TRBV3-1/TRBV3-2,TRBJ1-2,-,TGTGCCAGCAGCCAAGGTAGAGCTAACTATGGCTACACCTTC,CASSQGRANYGYTF
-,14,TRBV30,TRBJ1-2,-,TGTGCCTGGAGTGTCGGGCCCACTAACTATGGCTACACCTTC,CAWSVGPTNYGYTF
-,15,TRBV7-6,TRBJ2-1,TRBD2,TGTGCCAGCAGCCCGACTAGCGGACCATACAATGAGCAGTTCTTC,CASSPTSGPYNEQFF
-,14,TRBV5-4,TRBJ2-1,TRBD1,TGTGCCAGCAGCAGGGACAGGGCAAAGAATGAGCAGTTCTTC,CASSRDRAKNEQFF
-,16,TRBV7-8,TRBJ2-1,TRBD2,TGTGCCAGCAGCTTTCTGTCTAGCGGGAGTGGAAATGAGCAGTTCTTC,CASSFLSSGSGNEQFF
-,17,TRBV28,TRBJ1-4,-,TGTGCCAGCAGTCAAATCCAGGGATTGGCAACTAATGAAAAACTGTTTTTT,CASSQIQGLATNEKLFF
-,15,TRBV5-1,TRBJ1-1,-,TGCGCCAGCAGCTTGGCAGGGGTTTCGGGAACTGAAGCTTTCTTT,CASSLAGVSGTEAFF
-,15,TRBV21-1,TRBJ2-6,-,TGTGCCAGCAGCAAATCGATTCCTGGGGCCAACGTCCTGACTTTC,CASSKSIPGANVLTF
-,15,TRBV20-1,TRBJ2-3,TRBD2,TGCAGTGCTAGTTCCCTAGCGGGGGGATCGGATACGCAGTATTTT,CSASSLAGGSDTQYF
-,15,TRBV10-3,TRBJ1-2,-,TGTGCCATCAGTGTCGGGACGGAGAATCCTTATGGCTACACCTTC,CAISVGTENPYGYTF
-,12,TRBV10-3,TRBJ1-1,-,TGTGCCATCAGTGAGCCGCAACGGGTAGCTTTCTTT,CAISEPQRVAFF
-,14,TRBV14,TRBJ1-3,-,TGTGCCAGCAGCCAAGAGGAGGGTGGAAACACCATATATTTT,CASSQEEGGNTIYF
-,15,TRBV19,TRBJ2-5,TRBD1,TGTGCCAGTAGTGTCGGGACAGGGGGTATACAGACCCAGTACTTC,CASSVGTGGIQTQYF
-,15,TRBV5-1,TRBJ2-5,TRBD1,TGCGCCAGCAGCTCAACAGGGGCTCCGGGGGAGACCCAGTACTTC,CASSSTGAPGETQYF
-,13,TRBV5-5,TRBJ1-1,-,TGTGCCAGCAGCTTCGGGGGGCTCACTGAAGCTTTCTTT,CASSFGGLTEAFF
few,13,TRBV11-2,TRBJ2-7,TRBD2,TGTGCCAGCAGCTTAGGGACTAGCGACGAGCAGTACTTC,CASSLGTSDEQYF
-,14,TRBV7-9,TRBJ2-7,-,TGTGCCAGCAGCCGAGACGGAGTGATCTACGAGCAGTACTTC,CASSRDGVIYEQYF
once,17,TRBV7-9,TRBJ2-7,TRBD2,TGTGCCAGCAGCTTTGCTGGGGTTACGGGGGGATCCTACGAGCAGTACTTC,CASSFAGVTGGSYEQYF
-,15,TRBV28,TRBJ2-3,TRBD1,TGTGCCAGCAGATCGTCCGGGACAGGGAAAGATACGCAGTATTTT,CASRSSGTGKDTQYF
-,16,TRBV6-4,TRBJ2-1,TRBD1,TGTGCCAGCAGTGATTTTTTGACAGGGCTATCCGATGAGCAGTTCTTC,CASSDFLTGLSDEQFF
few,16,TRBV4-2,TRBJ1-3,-,TGTGCCAGCAGCCAAGATCCAGGGACATCTGGAAACACCATATATTTT,CASSQDPGTSGNTIYF
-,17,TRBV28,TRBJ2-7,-,TGTGCCAGCAGTTTAGAATTTGGGACCTCTCGGTCCAGGGTGCAGTACTTC,CASSLEFGTSRSRVQYF
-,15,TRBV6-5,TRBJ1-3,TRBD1,TGTGCCAGCAGAGACACAGGGGCCTCTGGAAACACCATATATTTT,CASRDTGASGNTIYF
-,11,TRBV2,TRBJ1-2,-,TGTGCCAGCAGTGACTTCTATGGCTACACCTTC,CASSDFYGYTF
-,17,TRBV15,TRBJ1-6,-,TGTGCCACCAGCAGTAACCAGGGAGGGGGCTATAATTCACCCCTCCACTTT,CATSSNQGGGYNSPLHF
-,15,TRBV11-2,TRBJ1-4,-,TGTGCCAGCAGCTTAGATTCAGGGGTGGGTGAAAAACTGTTTTTT,CASSLDSGVGEKLFF
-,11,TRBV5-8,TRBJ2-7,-,TGTGCCAGCAGAACGGGAGCCGAGCAGTACTTC,CASRTGAEQYF